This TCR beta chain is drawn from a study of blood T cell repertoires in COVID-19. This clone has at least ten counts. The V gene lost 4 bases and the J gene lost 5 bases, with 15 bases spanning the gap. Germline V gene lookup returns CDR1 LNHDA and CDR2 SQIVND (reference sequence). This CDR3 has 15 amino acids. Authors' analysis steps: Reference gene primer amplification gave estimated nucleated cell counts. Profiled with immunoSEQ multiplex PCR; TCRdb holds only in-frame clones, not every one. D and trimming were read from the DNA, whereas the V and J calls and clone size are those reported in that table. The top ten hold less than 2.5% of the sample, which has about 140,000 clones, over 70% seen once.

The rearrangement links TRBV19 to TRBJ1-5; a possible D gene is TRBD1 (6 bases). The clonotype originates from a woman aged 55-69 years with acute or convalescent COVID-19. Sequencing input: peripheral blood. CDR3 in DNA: TGTGCCAGTAGTACGTGGGCAGGGGTGGATCAGCCCCAGCATTTT. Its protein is CASSTWAGVDQPQHF. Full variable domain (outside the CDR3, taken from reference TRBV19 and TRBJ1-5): DGGITQSPKYLFRKEGQNVTLSCEQNLNHDAMYWYRQDPGQGLRLIYYSQIVNDFQKGDIAEGYSVSREKKESFPLTVTSAQKNPTAFYLCASSTWAGVDQPQHFGDGTRLSIL.